This TCR beta chain was obtained from a study of T cells in Graves' hyperthyroidism and ophthalmopathy. Study-level results: Most thyroid-expanded clonotypes above 0.001 were also found in blood. Ophthalmopathy was model-predicted a median roughly 6.3 months pre-onset.

Trimming left V 7 bases short and J 14 bases short, with 15 bases between. The CDR3 totals 12 residues. Germline CDR1 is MDHEN and CDR2 is SYDVKM. As concerns this clonotype: Its specificity is not known.

Ophthalmopathy patients had moderate-to-severe active disease, CAS ≥3, NOSPECS ≥4, and disease duration under 3 months. Used for diagnoses were clinical symptoms, serum thyroxine and TRAb, thyroid ultrasound and orbital computed tomography. TCR beta CDR3 region amplification was performed from RNA transcripts. During a first-round RT-PCR of the TCR CDR3, the HTBI primer set was used. Via MiXCR, TCRdb re-called the multiplex PCR reads, giving one row per CDR3 protein. The data contain 200,000 to 300,000 distinct CDR3 sequences, approximately 23% of them singletons. This clonotype was sampled from a woman aged 40 to 55 with Graves' ophthalmopathy. This chain uses TRBV28 with TRBJ1-6, with TRBD1 as a possible D gene (6 bases). Material for sequencing was blood. The CDR3 sequence is CASTSGARALHF. CDR3 bases: TGTGCCAGCACCTCAGGGGCCCGGGCCCTCCACTTT.